This T cell receptor beta chain was sequenced during a study of Tregs in tolerant kidney transplant recipients. Thawed PBMCs were FACS-sorted into unstimulated CD4+CD25+CD127- regulatory T cells, CD4+CD25- non-regulatory cells, CD4 and CD8 cells. This table comes from immunoSEQ multiplex PCR, and its TCRdb copy is limited to in-frame clones, with some not included. The data show fewer than 150,000 clones, with about 91% seen just once and around 0.6% held by the top ten. The sample taken for sequencing was CD4+ T cells from blood. This receptor was taken from a human donor in good health.

CDR3 coding DNA: TGCGCCAGCAGCTTACCGGGACAGGGCACCCGGGGCCAAGAGACCCAGTACTTC. Translated, it gives CASSLPGQGTRGQETQYF. The chain combines TRBV5-1 with TRBJ2-5; 9 nucleotides agree with TRBD1. The CDR3 is 18 amino acids. Germline assignment: CDR1 SGHRS and CDR2 YFSETQ. Trimming cost V 2 bases and J 1 base; bases outside gene matches: 12.